The 26 T cell receptor beta chains given below trace back to one sample, sequenced in a study of vaccination and CD4 T cells after COVID-19. An Oncomine TCR Beta short-read assay was used to sequence the DNA from cultured CD4+ T cells. MiXCR, applied by TCRdb to the PCR reads, yields one record per CDR3 protein. The table records around 8,000 distinct CDR3 sequences, roughly 40% of them present only once. Their cognate antigens are unknown. Noted treatment: approximately 9-day PBMC culture with coronavirus spike peptide pools or control peptides (ViraFEST assay). From the unexposed donor, CD4+ T cells were collected ahead of the COVID-19 pandemic (2011-2018). Material for sequencing was CD4+ T cells from blood, cultured in vitro. These receptors were taken from a human donor in good health.

CDR3 residues: CSARRETNYGYTF. The CDR3 nucleotides read TGCAGTGCCCGGAGGGAAACTAACTATGGCTACACCTTC. The J gene is TRBJ1-2, the V gene TRBV20-1; no firm D call. The CDR3 runs 13 residues. In germline, CDR1 is DFQATT, CDR2 SNEGSKA (reference sequence). V lost 6 bases and J 0 bases, leaving 11 bases between the germline ends.

The rearrangement joins TRBV7-9 to TRBJ1-1; 7 bases are a match to TRBD1. The junction had 4 bases not matched to a gene; V was cut back by 3 bases and J by 3 bases. From germline, CDR1 is SEHNR and CDR2 FQNEAQ (reference sequence). The CDR3 loop spans 14 amino acids. CDR3 amino acids: CASSLRDSDTEAFF. CDR3 nucleotide sequence: TGTGCCAGCAGCTTGCGGGACAGCGACACTGAAGCTTTCTTT.

This chain joins TRBV7-9 and TRBJ2-7; no reliable D call. Germline V CDR1 and CDR2: SEHNR, FQNEAQ (reference sequence). V shed 5 bases and J shed 4 bases, with 15 bases lying between them. This CDR3 region has 14 residues. Here the CDR3 reads CASSPQALTYEQYF. CDR3 bases: TGTGCCAGCAGCCCCCAGGCCCTTACTTACGAGCAGTACTTC.

The J gene is TRBJ2-5, the V gene TRBV6-1; 8 bases are a match to TRBD2. CDR1 is MNHNS and CDR2 is SASEGT in the germline V gene. The CDR3 covers 15 residues. V dropped 4 bases and J dropped 4; count of bases not matched to a gene: 8. The DNA of the CDR3 is TGTGCCAGCAGTGTTGTCGGGGGGGCCGCAGAGACCCAGTACTTC. Residues: CASSVVGGAAETQYF.

The chain joins TRBV7-2 to TRBJ1-6; 7 bases are shared with TRBD1. CDR3 length: 19 amino acids. The germline CDR1 and CDR2 sequences are SGHTA and FQGNSA. V lost 5 bases and J lost 5; bases outside the gene matches: 18. CDR3 nucleotide sequence: TGTGCCAGCAGCCCCCAACCCCGACAGGGACTTTTAGATAATTCACCCCTCCACTTT. It translates to CASSPQPRQGLLDNSPLHF. Full variable domain (rest looked up from reference TRBV7-2 and TRBJ1-6): GAGVSQSPSNKVTEKGKDVELRCDPISGHTALYWYRQSLGQGLEFLIYFQGNSAPDKSGLPSDRFSAERTGGSVSTLTIQRTQQEDSAVYLCASSPQPRQGLLDNSPLHFGNGTRLTVT.

This clonotype came up a few times. The chain is built from TRBV19 and TRBJ1-3; no firm D call. The CDR3 covers 15 residues. V was cut by 6 bases and J by 2 bases, with 14 bases left in between. Per germline, CDR1 LNHDA and CDR2 SQIVND (reference sequence). DNA for the CDR3: TGTGCCAGTAGACCCGCCCCAGGTACTGGAAACACCATATATTTT. Amino acids: CASRPAPGTGNTIYF.

A few counts support this clonotype. CDR3 protein: CASRLLLGADNQPQHF. Written as DNA, the CDR3 is TGTGCCAGTAGGCTCCTGTTGGGGGCGGACAATCAGCCCCAGCATTTT. V is TRBV19 and J is TRBJ1-5, with D possibly TRBD1 on 6 matching bases. V was trimmed by 6 bases and J by 3 bases, leaving 18 bases between them. In germline, CDR1 is LNHDA, CDR2 SQIVND (reference sequence). This CDR3 is built from 16 residues.

The rearrangement uses TRBV7-2 and TRBJ2-7; D is unclear. CDR1 is SGHTA and CDR2 is FQGNSA in the germline V gene. The CDR3 contains 12 residues. V lost 1 base to trimming and J lost 5 bases, with 6 bases between them. The DNA of the CDR3 is TGTGCCAGCAGCTTAGTTTGGGACGAGCAGTACTTC. This sequence encodes CASSLVWDEQYF.

V is TRBV20-1 and J is TRBJ2-1; 9 positions match TRBD2. V shed 2 bases and J 10 bases; nucleotides not matched to a gene: 6. The germline CDR1 and CDR2 sequences are DFQATT and SNEGSKA (reference sequence). The CDR3 loop spans 13 amino acids. Here the CDR3 reads CSARLAGVGEQFF. The CDR3 coding sequence is TGCAGTGCTAGATTAGCGGGAGTGGGAGAGCAGTTCTTC.

V is TRBV7-2 and J is TRBJ2-7; perhaps TRBD1 as D (5 bases). From germline, CDR1 is SGHTA and CDR2 FQGNSA. This CDR3 comprises 14 residues. The germline V and J ends were trimmed by 2 bases and 5 bases, with 13 bases remaining between them. CDR3 sequence (DNA): TGTGCCAGCAGCTTATCTCAGGGTTCCAACGAGCAGTACTTC. Amino acid sequence: CASSLSQGSNEQYF. Complete variable domain (other parts from reference TRBV7-2 and TRBJ2-7): GAGVSQSPSNKVTEKGKDVELRCDPISGHTALYWYRQSLGQGLEFLIYFQGNSAPDKSGLPSDRFSAERTGGSVSTLTIQRTQQEDSAVYLCASSLSQGSNEQYFGPGTRLTVT.

The chain couples TRBV19 to TRBJ2-3, with 9 bases that match TRBD1. The CDR3 is made up of 19 amino acids. Germline CDR1 is LNHDA and CDR2 is SQIVND (reference sequence). V shed 5 bases and J 1 base; nucleotides not matched to a gene: 16. The CDR3 DNA is TGTGCCAGTAGTGGGTGGGGGACAGGGAAGGGACCCGGCACAGATACGCAGTATTTT. Its translation: CASSGWGTGKGPGTDTQYF.

This clonotype was counted only a few times. The rearrangement uses TRBV7-8 and TRBJ2-3, with D uncertain. Germline-derived CDR1 and CDR2 are SGHVS and FQNEAQ. V dropped 4 bases and J dropped 4 bases, with 9 bases sitting between them. CDR3 length: 13 residues. The CDR3: CASSSPSSDTQYF. As DNA, the CDR3 is TGTGCCAGCAGCTCCCCAAGCTCAGATACGCAGTATTTT. The variable domain in full, with the rest retrieved from reference TRBV7-8 and TRBJ2-3, is GAGVSQSPRYKVAKRGQDVALRCDPISGHVSLFWYQQALGQGPEFLTYFQNEAQLDKSGLPSDRFFAERPEGSVSTLKIQRTQQEDSAVYLCASSSPSSDTQYFGPGTRLTVL.

This chain connects TRBV20-1 to TRBJ2-2; no reliable D call. The CDR3 is 14 residues long. The V end was cut by 1 base, the J end by 4 bases, with 10 bases between. In germline, CDR1 is DFQATT, CDR2 SNEGSKA (reference sequence). The CDR3 spells CSARGGRVTGELFF. The DNA of the CDR3 is TGCAGTGCTAGAGGGGGAAGAGTCACCGGGGAGCTGTTTTTT.

In its sample, this clonotype was seen a few times. The chain combines TRBV11-3 with TRBJ1-1; D unresolved. V was trimmed by 1 base and J by 1 base, leaving 7 bases between them. The V gene's germline CDR1 is SGHNT and CDR2 YENEEA. The CDR3 covers 14 residues. CDR3 in amino acids: CASSLVSGNTEAFF. The CDR3 nucleotides are TGTGCCAGCAGCTTAGTATCCGGGAACACTGAAGCTTTCTTT.

This clonotype is labeled as medium-sized. The chain carries TRBV20-1 and TRBJ2-5; 7 bases match TRBD2. V was clipped by 3 bases and J by 5 bases; unmatched bases: 15. CDR3 length: 16 amino acids. Germline V lookup: CDR1 DFQATT, CDR2 SNEGSKA (reference sequence). The CDR3 sequence: CSASLTSEVLWETQYF. The DNA of the CDR3 is TGCAGTGCTAGCCTCACTAGCGAGGTTTTGTGGGAGACCCAGTACTTC.

V and J are TRBV11-2 and TRBJ2-5, with D maybe TRBD2 (5 bases). This CDR3 region has 15 residues. V was clipped by 6 bases and J by 5 bases, with 19 bases between them. The V gene's germline CDR1 is SGHAT and CDR2 FQNNGV. The CDR3 sequence: CASSFREEFMETQYF. The CDR3 region has the DNA TGTGCCAGCAGTTTCCGGGAAGAATTTATGGAGACCCAGTACTTC.

J is TRBJ2-7 and V is TRBV5-1; no clear D. In germline, CDR1 is SGHRS, CDR2 YFSETQ. The CDR3 spans 11 residues. Trimming removed 4 bases at V and 5 bases at J, with 7 bases between. CDR3 nucleotide sequence: TGCGCCAGCAGCATTGACAACGAGCAGTACTTC. This translates into CASSIDNEQYF.

The gene calls are TRBV5-6 and TRBJ1-1, with 11 bases lining up with TRBD1. Trimming cost V 1 base and J 6 bases; bases outside gene matches: 8. The CDR3 is 16 residues long. Germline lookup yields CDR1 SGHDT and CDR2 YYEEEE. CDR3 in DNA: TGTGCCAGCAGCTTGAGTATCCGGGGACAGGGGGCTGAAGCTTTCTTT. Translation: CASSLSIRGQGAEAFF.

The chain uses TRBV30 and TRBJ2-7; possibly TRBD1 for D (6 bases). CDR3 length: 13 residues. Germline-derived CDR1 and CDR2 are GTSNPN and SVGIG (reference sequence). V lost 0 bases and J lost 8, with 14 bases in between. The CDR3 loop reads CAWSVQVRGQQYF. The CDR3 nucleotides read TGTGCCTGGAGTGTACAGGTCAGGGGTCAGCAGTACTTC.

The chain carries TRBV6-1 and TRBJ1-4; D is undetermined. This CDR3 spans 13 amino acids. V lost 6 bases, J lost 5 bases, and 10 bases lay in between. Germline V CDR1 and CDR2: MNHNS, SASEGT. Written as DNA, the CDR3 is TGTGCCAGCAGGGGCAGCCGAAATGAAAAACTGTTTTTT. Protein: CASRGSRNEKLFF.

The rearrangement joins TRBV20-1 to TRBJ1-2, with D unclear. The germline V and J ends were trimmed by 0 bases and 7 bases, with 9 bases remaining between them. In germline, CDR1 is DFQATT, CDR2 SNEGSKA (reference sequence). The length of the CDR3 is 12 residues. CDR3: CSARDPEAGYTF. CDR3 DNA sequence: TGCAGTGCTAGAGATCCGGAGGCTGGCTACACCTTC.

This rearrangement joins TRBV6-4 to TRBJ1-2; no clear D. Germline lookup yields CDR1 MRHNA and CDR2 SNTAGT. The CDR3 is 12 residues long. V was trimmed by 9 bases and J by 8 bases, leaving 16 bases between them. This chain's CDR3 is CASYSRNDGYTF. The CDR3 DNA follows: TGTGCCAGTTATTCCCGAAATGACGGCTACACCTTC.

The chain employs TRBV6-1 and TRBJ1-1, with 8 bases aligning to TRBD1. J gave up 5 bases and V 8 bases, and 10 bases lay outside the gene matches. The CDR3 extends over 14 amino acids. CDR1 and CDR2 (germline): MNHNS, SASEGT. This CDR3 is CASRTGTFGTEAFF. CDR3 nucleotide sequence: TGTGCCAGCCGGACAGGGACGTTTGGGACTGAAGCTTTCTTT.

This chain connects TRBV20-1 to TRBJ2-7; 9 positions agree with TRBD2. With 2 bases clipped from V and 3 bases from J, the junction kept 2 bases outside the gene matches. This CDR3 has 13 amino acids. Germline lookup yields CDR1 DFQATT and CDR2 SNEGSKA (reference sequence). The CDR3 bases are TGCAGTGCTAGAAAGACTAGCGGCTACGAGCAGTACTTC. As protein: CSARKTSGYEQYF.

This sequence joins TRBV6-5 and TRBJ1-1, with D unresolved. Germline V lookup: CDR1 MNHEY, CDR2 SVGAGI. V lost 0 bases and J lost 0, with 8 bases in between. This CDR3 has 15 amino acids. As DNA, the CDR3 is TGTGCCAGCAGTTACTCATATAACATGAACACTGAAGCTTTCTTT. Amino acid sequence: CASSYSYNMNTEAFF.

The chain couples TRBV6-2 or TRBV6-3 to TRBJ1-1; D ambiguous. The V gene lost 6 bases and the J gene lost 4 bases, with 12 bases spanning the gap. This CDR3 is built from 13 residues. Germline CDR1 reads MNHEY; CDR2 reads SVGEGT. The CDR3 loop reads CASSPARSTEAFF. The DNA for the CDR3 is TGTGCCAGCAGCCCCGCCCGAAGCACTGAAGCTTTCTTT.